The TCR beta chain under discussion was sequenced for a study of sequential checkpoint blockade in melanoma. For the study at large: First-line arms were nivolumab then ipilimumab, or the reverse, randomized 1:1. After both sequences, patients received maintenance nivolumab.

This CDR3 region has 13 residues. V was cut by 3 bases and J by 9 bases, with 12 bases left in between. In germline, CDR1 is SGHTA, CDR2 FQGTGA. Here immunoSEQ multiplex PCR was the method, and the copy in TCRdb shows in-frame clones only, minus some. Found here are under 20,000 clones, over 60% of them singletons; the top ten hold about a fifth. Treatment given: randomized to nivolumab then ipilimumab (arm A) or the reverse (arm B). DNA-damaging chemotherapy had not been given to any patient beforehand. Live CD3+CD8+ CD19− CD56− cells were sorted from PBMCs. The TCR sequence derives from a human donor with melanoma. This specimen consisted of CD8+ T cells sorted from blood (inferred from file names), obtained from a patient given nivolumab and ipilimumab in sequence. The V call is TRBV7-3, the J call TRBJ2-1, with D perhaps matching TRBD2 (7 bases). The CDR3 loop is CASSFGGQAEQFF. CDR3 DNA sequence: TGTGCCAGCAGCTTCGGGGGGCAGGCTGAGCAGTTCTTC.